The T cell receptor beta chain under discussion was sequenced for a study of STAT3 mutations in large granular lymphocyte leukemia. About the research overall: Roughly half of the longitudinally sequenced T-LGLL patients carried detectable canonical activating STAT3 mutations.

About this clone: Its antigen is still unknown.

Method: immunoSEQ multiplex PCR; TCRdb's copy keeps in-frame clones and lacks some. This sample has 9,500 to 15,000 clones, with 76% found just once. This CDR3 spans 16 amino acids. The germline V gene encodes CDR1 SGHNT and CDR2 YYREEE (reference sequence). With 0 bases clipped from V and 2 bases from J, the junction kept 2 bases outside the gene matches. General study points: In T-cell large granular lymphocyte leukemia, about half of patients showed multiple immunodominant subclonotypes.

V is TRBV5-4 and J is TRBJ2-3; 11 bases agree with TRBD1. The material sequenced was peripheral blood mononuclear cells. This TCR derives from a man aged 55 to 70 with T-cell large granular lymphocyte leukemia. Some clones in this sample may be carry-over from other donors' samples. The CDR3 coding sequence is TGTGCCAGCAGCTTGGGGGGACAGGGGGTCACAGATACGCAGTATTTT. Protein product: CASSLGGQGVTDTQYF. The full variable domain, rest sourced from reference TRBV5-4 and TRBJ2-3, is ETGVTQSPTHLIKTRGQQVTLRCSSQSGHNTVSWYQQALGQGPQFIFQYYREEENGRGNFPPRFSGLQFPNYSSELNVNALELDDSALYLCASSLGGQGVTDTQYFGPGTRLTVL.